This entry lists 11 T cell receptor beta chains sequenced from one sample in a study of blood T cell repertoires in COVID-19. Only in-frame clones appear in the TCRdb table, and some are missing; sequencing was by immunoSEQ multiplex PCR. The sample shows some 230,000 clones, roughly nine tenths of them seen only once. What was sequenced was PBMCs or T cells enriched from blood (not recorded which). Source of these receptors: a young woman in a cohort exposed to, infected with or recovered from COVID-19 (not recorded which).

This clone was observed a single time. This chain connects TRBV19 to TRBJ2-5; D not certain. Per germline, CDR1 LNHDA and CDR2 SQIVND (reference sequence). The length of the CDR3 is 12 residues. V gave up 4 bases and J gave up 6 bases, with 9 bases separating them. CDR3 amino acids: CASSNPGKTQYF. The DNA of the CDR3 is TGTGCCAGTAGTAACCCTGGCAAGACCCAGTACTTC.

This clone was seen a handful of times. V gene TRBV7-9 combines with J gene TRBJ2-5; TRBD2 might be the D (5 bases). Germline CDR1 reads SEHNR; CDR2 reads FQNEAQ (reference sequence). CDR3 length: 15 amino acids. Trimming took off 1 base at V and 5 bases at J, with 14 bases between the two ends. The CDR3 region has the DNA TGTGCCAGCAGCTTAGGTTCTCGGGAATCGGAGACCCAGTACTTC. Residues: CASSLGSRESETQYF.

This chain joins TRBV6-4 and TRBJ2-1, with D uncertain. V was cut by 6 bases and J by 4 bases, with 16 bases left in between. This CDR3 spans 15 amino acids. Germline values: CDR1 MRHNA, CDR2 SNTAGT. CDR3 residues: CASSPRQAAYNEQFF. For the CDR3, the DNA is TGTGCCAGCAGCCCCCGCCAAGCCGCTTACAATGAGCAGTTCTTC.

The genes are TRBV18 and TRBJ2-5; weak D call: TRBD2 (5 bases). This CDR3 region has 14 residues. With 3 bases removed from V and 4 bases from J, the gap between germline ends came to 12 bases. Germline CDR1 is KGHSH and CDR2 is LQKENI. CDR3 sequence reads: CASSPVEGRETQYF. The CDR3 DNA follows: TGTGCCAGCTCACCGGTTGAGGGAAGAGAGACCCAGTACTTC.

V gene TRBV7-9 combines with J gene TRBJ2-7; D might be TRBD2 (6 bases). CDR1 and CDR2 from the germline V gene are SEHNR and FQNEAQ (reference sequence). The CDR3 has 17 amino acids. V was pared by 3 bases and J by 4 bases, with 22 bases between. As DNA, the CDR3 is TGTGCCAGCAGCTTCTCGGTCCCGACTAGTGGCGTTTACGAGCAGTACTTC. This sequence encodes CASSFSVPTSGVYEQYF.

This chain connects TRBV5-1 to TRBJ1-1, with D possibly matching TRBD1 (5 bases). Looked up from germline, CDR1 is SGHRS and CDR2 is YFSETQ. V dropped 0 bases and J dropped 4 bases, with 13 bases sitting between them. The CDR3 is 15 amino acids. The CDR3 region is CASSLVGREGTEAFF. The CDR3 nucleotides read TGCGCCAGCAGCTTGGTAGGCAGGGAGGGCACTGAAGCTTTCTTT.

This clone was picked up a small number of times. V is TRBV7-2 and J is TRBJ1-1, with TRBD1 as a possible D gene (6 bases). CDR3 length: 16 amino acids. The ends were cut back, 5 bases at V and 1 base at J, with 17 bases in the middle. Germline CDR1 is SGHTA and CDR2 is FQGNSA. The chain's CDR3 is CASSLYRQVRNTEAFF. In DNA form, the CDR3 reads TGTGCCAGCAGCCTCTACCGACAGGTTCGGAACACTGAAGCTTTCTTT.

This chain uses TRBV4-2 with TRBJ2-2; 12 nucleotides align to TRBD2. The V gene's germline CDR1 is LGHNA and CDR2 YNFKEQ. The CDR3 contains 15 residues. After removal of 4 bases from V and 7 bases from J, the junction contained 4 bases not matched to a gene. In nucleotides, the CDR3 is TGTGCCAGCAGCCTTCTAGCGGGAGGGGGCGGGGAGCTGTTTTTT. Protein sequence: CASSLLAGGGGELFF.

The J gene is TRBJ1-1, the V gene TRBV14, with no clear D. Between the trimmed V and J ends, which lost 1 base and 5 bases, there was a span of 20 bases. The CDR3 has 17 amino acids. Looked up from germline, CDR1 is SGHDN and CDR2 is FVKESK. In DNA form, the CDR3 reads TGTGCCAGCAGCCAAGGCGGTAAGGCCCGGGGATATACTGAAGCTTTCTTT. The encoded protein is CASSQGGKARGYTEAFF.

The chain carries TRBV30 and TRBJ2-1, with TRBD2 identical over 8 bases. The CDR3 spans 12 residues. Germline CDR1 GTSNPN, CDR2 SVGIG (reference sequence). J was trimmed by 5 bases and V by 6 bases; bases with no gene match: 3. The CDR3, as DNA: TGTGCCTGCGGCGGGGGGCACAATGAGCAGTTCTTC. Residues: CACGGGHNEQFF.

The V and J genes are TRBV6-5 and TRBJ1-1, with 7 bases lining up with TRBD1. Germline trimming cut 7 bases from V and 5 bases from J; bases unmatched to any gene: 7. CDR3 length equals 13 residues. Germline assignment: CDR1 MNHEY and CDR2 SVGAGI. The CDR3 nucleotides read TGTGCCAGCACCGAGGGGGCGGGGACTGAAGCTTTCTTT. This codes for CASTEGAGTEAFF.